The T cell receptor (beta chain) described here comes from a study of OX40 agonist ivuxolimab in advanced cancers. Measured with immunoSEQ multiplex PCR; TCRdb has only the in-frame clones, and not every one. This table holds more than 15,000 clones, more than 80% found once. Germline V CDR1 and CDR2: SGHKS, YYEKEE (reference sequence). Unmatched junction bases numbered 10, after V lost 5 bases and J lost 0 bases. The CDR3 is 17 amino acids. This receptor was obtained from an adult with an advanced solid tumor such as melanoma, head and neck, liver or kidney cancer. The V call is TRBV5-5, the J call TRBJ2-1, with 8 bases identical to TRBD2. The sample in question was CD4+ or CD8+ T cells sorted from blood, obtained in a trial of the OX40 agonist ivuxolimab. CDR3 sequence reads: CASRPGQRESSYNEQFF. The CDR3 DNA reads TGTGCCAGCAGACCCGGTCAGCGGGAGAGCTCCTACAATGAGCAGTTCTTC.